Following are 15 T cell receptor beta chains from one sample sequenced in a study of B cell selection in AIRE deficiency. Sequencing was performed with immunoSEQ multiplex PCR; in TCRdb, only in-frame clones are kept and a portion is missing. The sample comprises fewer than 25,000 clones, almost 97% of which are singletons, and around 0.3% rests with the top ten. CD4+CD127+ cells were sorted as the conventional CD4 T cells. The specimen sequenced was conventional CD4+ T cells sorted from PBMCs. All receptors come from a human donor with AIRE deficiency.

The chain couples TRBV29-1 to TRBJ1-1, with no clear D. The CDR3 totals 13 residues. V was cut by 4 bases and J by 4 bases, with 13 bases left in between. Germline V gene data show CDR1 as SQVTM and CDR2 as ANQGSEA. CDR3 loop: CSVAPGKSTEAFF. The CDR3 coding sequence is TGCAGCGTTGCCCCGGGAAAGTCCACTGAAGCTTTCTTT.

The chain carries TRBV11-3 and TRBJ2-7, with 14 bases that match TRBD2. This CDR3 has 15 residues. V trimming: 5 bases; J trimming: 4 bases; junction bases outside the gene matches: 4. The V gene's germline CDR1 is SGHNT and CDR2 YENEEA. In DNA, the CDR3 is TGTGCCAGCAGCCCGGGACTAGCGGGGGTGTACGAGCAGTACTTC. As protein: CASSPGLAGVYEQYF.

The rearrangement links TRBV4-1 to TRBJ2-7; 8 bases line up with TRBD1. Trimming cost V 3 bases and J 6 bases; bases outside gene matches: 10. In germline, CDR1 is MGHRA, CDR2 YSYEKL. There are 15 residues in the CDR3. In nucleotides, the CDR3 is TGCGCCAGCAGCCATAATCAGGGGGCCGGTGGCGAGCAGTACTTC. Translating gives CASSHNQGAGGEQYF.

This sequence joins TRBV5-1 and TRBJ2-7, with 10 positions matching TRBD1. CDR3 size: 16 residues. J gave up 3 bases and V 4 bases, and 10 bases lay outside the gene matches. Germline CDR1 and CDR2: SGHRS and YFSETQ. The CDR3 spells CASSPDPTGGVYEQYF. The CDR3, as DNA: TGCGCCAGCAGCCCAGATCCGACAGGGGGCGTCTACGAGCAGTACTTC.

The gene calls are TRBV7-3 and TRBJ1-2; 9 bases are a match to TRBD1. The CDR3 is 15 amino acids. From germline, CDR1 is SGHTA and CDR2 FQGTGA. Trimming at V came to 4 bases and at J to 3 bases, leaving 6 bases not matched to a gene. CDR3 nucleotides: TGTGCCAGCAGCTCACCGACAGGGGGTTACTATGGCTACACCTTC. Amino acid sequence: CASSSPTGGYYGYTF.

The chain employs TRBV18 and TRBJ1-3; D call uncertain. The CDR3 runs to 12 residues. The V end lost 2 bases, the J end lost 4 bases, and 3 bases lay between the germline ends. Germline V gene data show CDR1 as KGHSH and CDR2 as LQKENI. The CDR3 sequence is CASSPGGNTIYF. CDR3 DNA sequence: TGTGCCAGCTCACCAGGGGGAAACACCATATATTTT.

The chain carries TRBV5-5 and TRBJ1-5; no clear D. The V end lost 4 bases, the J end lost 0 bases, and 8 bases lay between the germline ends. The germline gives CDR1 SGHKS, CDR2 YYEKEE (reference sequence). The CDR3 is 14 amino acids. The DNA of the CDR3 is TGTGCCAGCAGCCGGGCGGTTAGCAATCAGCCCCAGCATTTT. Its protein product is CASSRAVSNQPQHF.

This clone was seen just once. The chain has TRBV28 and TRBJ1-3, with 8 bases matching TRBD1. CDR1 MDHEN and CDR2 SYDVKM come from the germline V gene. This CDR3 region has 17 residues. Germline trimming cut 4 bases from V and 4 bases from J; bases unmatched to any gene: 12. CDR3 residues: CASSSPRKTGGGNTIYF. In DNA, the CDR3 is TGTGCCAGCAGTTCACCCCGGAAAACAGGGGGGGGAAACACCATATATTTT.

This chain links TRBV7-3 with TRBJ2-1, with D unclear. The ends were cut back, 7 bases at V and 8 bases at J, with 18 bases in the middle. This CDR3 is built from 14 residues. CDR1 is SGHTA, CDR2 FQGTGA, per germline. CDR3 loop: CASIIGGFRDEQFF. The CDR3 region has the DNA TGTGCCAGCATTATCGGCGGCTTTAGGGATGAGCAGTTCTTC.

CDR3 DNA: TGTGCCAGCAATCAGGCGGGGGGGGCGTCCTACGAGCAGTACTTC. Its protein is CASNQAGGASYEQYF. The chain employs TRBV6-6 and TRBJ2-7, with TRBD2 identical over 9 bases. The CDR3 has 15 residues. V shed 7 bases and J 1 base; nucleotides not matched to a gene: 8. The germline CDR1 and CDR2 sequences are MNHNY and SVGAGI (reference sequence).

The V and J genes are TRBV7-8 and TRBJ1-5; D unresolved. This CDR3 is built from 12 residues. The V gene lost 0 bases and the J gene lost 6 bases, with 3 bases spanning the gap. Germline assignment: CDR1 SGHVS and CDR2 FQNEAQ. The CDR3 sequence is CASSLAGQPQHF. CDR3 DNA sequence: TGTGCCAGCAGCTTAGCAGGTCAGCCCCAGCATTTT. The variable domain in full, completed from reference TRBV7-8 and TRBJ1-5, reads GAGVSQSPRYKVAKRGQDVALRCDPISGHVSLFWYQQALGQGPEFLTYFQNEAQLDKSGLPSDRFFAERPEGSVSTLKIQRTQQEDSAVYLCASSLAGQPQHFGDGTRLSIL.

The rearrangement links TRBV11-3 to TRBJ2-5; 8 nucleotides agree with TRBD1. Unmatched junction bases numbered 6, after V lost 1 base and J lost 5 bases. Germline CDR1 and CDR2: SGHNT and YENEEA. CDR3 size: 15 residues. The chain's CDR3 is CASSLGQGALETQYF. The CDR3, as DNA: TGTGCCAGCAGCTTAGGCCAGGGGGCATTGGAGACCCAGTACTTC.

This clone appeared a single time. The chain has TRBV28 and TRBJ1-6; D is undetermined. Germline CDR1 MDHEN, CDR2 SYDVKM. With 4 bases removed from V and 8 bases from J, the gap between germline ends came to 6 bases. The CDR3 covers 12 residues. The CDR3: CASSSTYSPLHF. In DNA, the CDR3 is TGTGCCAGCAGTTCGACCTATTCACCCCTCCACTTT.

The V gene is TRBV19, the J gene TRBJ2-3; 9 bases line up with TRBD1. Per germline, CDR1 LNHDA and CDR2 SQIVND (reference sequence). V lost 1 base, J lost 0 bases, and 5 bases stayed unmatched. This CDR3 contains 17 residues. Here the CDR3 reads CASSIGTGDSSTDTQYF. In DNA form, the CDR3 reads TGTGCCAGTAGTATAGGGACAGGGGACTCTAGCACAGATACGCAGTATTTT.

The chain has TRBV5-4 and TRBJ2-1; the match to TRBD1 covers 9 bases. There are 16 residues in the CDR3. The germline V gene encodes CDR1 SGHNT and CDR2 YYREEE (reference sequence). With 4 bases clipped from V and 6 bases from J, the junction kept 11 bases outside the gene matches. The chain's CDR3 is CASSGPGQGISNEQFF. The CDR3 DNA follows: TGTGCCAGCAGCGGCCCGGGACAGGGAATTAGCAATGAGCAGTTCTTC.